This T cell receptor (beta chain) was captured in a study of multiple sclerosis patients with progressive multifocal leukoencephalopathy. General study points: Lower normalized Shannon entropy suggested reduced TRB diversity in most PML patients.

The protocol was immunoSEQ multiplex PCR, while the TCRdb copy is restricted to in-frame clones and leaves out a portion. Here the sample spans more than 30,000 clones, roughly 87% being singletons. Worth noting for this clone: The antigen is not known.

Regarding time point: time of PML onset. Between roughly 16 and 56 months of natalizumab therapy passed before PML developed in these natalizumab-treated patients. Germline V gene lookup returns CDR1 ENHRY and CDR2 SYGVKD. Trimming shortened V by 3 bases and J by 3 bases, and 11 bases separated the two germline ends. The CDR3 contains 15 residues. The receptor was derived from a woman in her 40s with progressive multifocal leukoencephalopathy. Sequences were derived from PBMCs, sampled from a patient treated with natalizumab. The rearrangement joins TRBV10-3 to TRBJ2-2; D not certain. The CDR3 nucleotides are TGTGCCATCAGTGATCCCCATGGTGACACCGGGGAGCTGTTTTTT. Translating it yields CAISDPHGDTGELFF.